The clone carrying this T cell receptor (beta chain) was seen ten or more times. Its antigen remains unknown. This record belongs to a study of CD8 T cells in ankylosing spondylitis. Study-level results: Seven to nine highly homologous variants made up a TCR beta motif that seemed to typify ankylosing spondylitis blood.

TCRdb analysed the 5' RACE reads with MiXCR anew, one entry per CDR3 protein. The sample has some 290,000 distinct CDR3 sequences, around 18% seen once. V lost 3 bases and J lost 4, with 11 bases in between. Per germline, CDR1 SGHRS and CDR2 YFSETQ. CDR3 length: 14 residues. Sequences were obtained from blood, either unsorted or a sorted T cell fraction (not recorded which). The TCR comes from a male donor with ankylosing spondylitis or in good health (not recorded which). The chain joins TRBV5-1 to TRBJ1-5; D might be TRBD1 (5 bases). The CDR3 DNA reads as TGCGCCAGCAGCTCGGAGGGACTGAATCAGCCCCAGCATTTT. This gives the protein CASSSEGLNQPQHF.